One sample yielded the 15 T cell receptor beta chains listed below, sequenced in a study of shared clonotypes between healthy human individuals. Profiling relied on immunoSEQ multiplex PCR, and the TCRdb table lists in-frame clones only, not all of them. The repertoire has roughly 300,000 clones, around 70% of them found once; the top ten carry over 9.5%. Input material: memory CD4+ T cells sorted from blood. The subset was: CD45RA-negative fraction. The receptors come from a man under 40 in good health.

As concerns this clone: This sequence may be a read error, since a much larger clone differs from it by one base. This chain connects TRBV2 to TRBJ2-2, with 7 positions matching TRBD2. J gave up 7 bases and V 2 bases, and 7 bases lay outside the gene matches. The CDR3 is 15 amino acids. Per the germline V gene, CDR1 is SNHLY and CDR2 is FYNNEI. The CDR3 nucleotides read TGTGCCAGCAGTGAAAGGGCGGGAGCTGGCGGGGAGCTGTTTTTT. As protein: CASSERAGAGGELFF. Looking up the rest from reference TRBV2 and TRBJ2-2 gives the full variable domain: EPEVTQTPSHQVTQMGQEVILRCVPISNHLYFYWYRQILGQKVEFLVSFYNNEISEKSEIFDDQFSVERPDGSNFTLKIRSTKLEDSAMYFCASSERAGAGGELFFGEGSRLTVL.

The gene calls are TRBV27 and TRBJ2-1, with 10 bases lining up with TRBD2. Looked up from germline, CDR1 is MNHEY and CDR2 is SMNVEV (reference sequence). V was pared by 6 bases and J by 12 bases, with 11 bases of the junction left unmatched. The CDR3 sequence is 14 residues long. The CDR3 coding sequence is TGTGCCAGCAGAGAGCGGGGGGGGGAAATGGGGCAGTTCTTC. Its translation is CASRERGGEMGQFF.

The gene calls are TRBV18 and TRBJ2-7; no reliable D call. The germline gives CDR1 KGHSH, CDR2 LQKENI. The CDR3 is 14 amino acids. The ends were cut back, 0 bases at V and 5 bases at J, with 11 bases in the middle. CDR3 amino acids: CASSPPVGSNEQYF. The CDR3 bases are TGTGCCAGCTCACCACCGGTAGGTTCTAACGAGCAGTACTTC.

This clone was seen at least ten times. The chain employs TRBV14 and TRBJ2-4; tentatively, D is TRBD1 (6 bases). The CDR3 is 15 amino acids. V was clipped by 3 bases and J by 1 base, with 10 bases between them. Germline CDR1 reads SGHDN; CDR2 reads FVKESK. CDR3 nucleotides: TGTGCCAGCAGCCAGCAGGGGTCGGCCAAAAACATTCAGTACTTC. Translated, it gives CASSQQGSAKNIQYF.

For this clone: Other DNA sequences within the sample encode an identical CDR3. The gene calls are TRBV14 and TRBJ2-1; D not certain. Trimming took off 1 base at V and 1 base at J, with 5 bases between the two ends. Germline CDR1 SGHDN, CDR2 FVKESK. This CDR3 comprises 14 residues. The CDR3: CASSQARSYNEQFF. CDR3 bases: TGTGCCAGCAGCCAAGCTCGTTCCTACAATGAGCAGTTCTTC.

The chain links TRBV10-3 to TRBJ2-3, with D possibly matching TRBD2 (6 bases). With 3 bases removed from V and 2 bases from J, the gap between germline ends came to 15 bases. CDR3 length: 16 residues. Germline CDR1 is ENHRY and CDR2 is SYGVKD. The CDR3 sequence is CAISDRLASATDTQYF. Here the CDR3 DNA reads TGTGCCATCAGTGACCGTCTGGCTAGCGCCACAGATACGCAGTATTTT.

The chain links TRBV29-1 to TRBJ2-7, with 9 bases matching TRBD1. The CDR3 covers 12 residues. Per the germline V gene, CDR1 is SQVTM and CDR2 is ANQGSEA. The J segment lost 5 bases and the V segment lost 8 bases, leaving 7 bases of the junction unmatched. The CDR3 DNA is TGCAGCCACGGGACAGGGATCGACGAGCAGTACTTC. This encodes CSHGTGIDEQYF.

The chain couples TRBV7-8 to TRBJ2-5; D is possibly TRBD2 (5 bases). This CDR3 is 16 amino acids long. Between the trimmed V and J ends, which lost 5 bases and 2 bases, there was a span of 18 bases. Germline assignment: CDR1 SGHVS and CDR2 FQNEAQ. CDR3 residues: CASSHRETTGQETQYF. DNA for the CDR3: TGTGCCAGCAGCCACCGGGAAACGACCGGTCAAGAGACCCAGTACTTC.

This clone was detected once. V usage is TRBV29-1 and J usage is TRBJ1-2, with D uncertain. Germline lookup yields CDR1 SQVTM and CDR2 ANQGSEA. This CDR3 contains 12 residues. Trimming pared 6 bases from V and 3 bases from J, leaving 11 bases between. In nucleotides, the CDR3 is TGCAGCGTGAGGTCCAGCTACTATGGCTACACCTTC. Protein sequence: CSVRSSYYGYTF.

CDR3 DNA sequence: TGTGCCAGCAGCGTTGCGGGGGCGGGACCCCCCTACGAGCAGTACTTC. It codes for CASSVAGAGPPYEQYF. The V and J genes are TRBV9 and TRBJ2-7, with D maybe TRBD2 (7 bases). V lost 2 bases and J lost 2, with 17 bases in between. This CDR3 region has 16 residues. Per the germline V gene, CDR1 is SGDLS and CDR2 is YYNGEE. The complete variable domain, with remaining parts taken from reference TRBV9 and TRBJ2-7, reads DSGVTQTPKHLITATGQRVTLRCSPRSGDLSVYWYQQSLDQGLQFLIQYYNGEERAKGNILERFSAQQFPDLHSELNLSSLELGDSALYFCASSVAGAGPPYEQYFGPGTRLTVT.

V is TRBV6-6 and J is TRBJ2-6; the D gene is possibly TRBD2 (6 bases). Trimming pared 7 bases from V and 2 bases from J, leaving 9 bases between. This CDR3 has 14 amino acids. CDR1 and CDR2 from the germline V gene are MNHNY and SVGAGI (reference sequence). DNA of the CDR3: TGTGCCAGCAATGGAGGGCCTGGGGCCAACGTCCTGACTTTC. It translates to CASNGGPGANVLTF.

This clone appeared many times. The J gene is TRBJ1-2, the V gene TRBV19, with TRBD1 matching 7 bases. This CDR3 is 14 amino acids long. In germline, CDR1 is LNHDA, CDR2 SQIVND (reference sequence). After removal of 4 bases from V and 8 bases from J, the junction contained 10 bases not matched to a gene. The CDR3 DNA follows: TGTGCCAGTAGTACGGAACAGGGGTCGGGCGGCTACACCTTC. Amino acid sequence: CASSTEQGSGGYTF.

The chain employs TRBV4-2 and TRBJ1-3; 8 bases map to TRBD1. After removal of 2 bases from V and 0 bases from J, the junction contained 3 bases not matched to a gene. The germline CDR1 and CDR2 sequences are LGHNA and YNFKEQ. The CDR3 is 16 amino acids. CDR3 protein: CASSQITGGSGNTIYF. CDR3 in DNA: TGTGCCAGCAGCCAAATAACAGGGGGCTCTGGAAACACCATATATTTT.

This clone has more than one count but fewer than ten. The chain combines TRBV27 with TRBJ1-5; D unclear. There are 14 residues in the CDR3. The germline V gene has CDR1 MNHEY and CDR2 SMNVEV (reference sequence). The V gene lost 5 bases and the J gene lost 2 bases, with 10 bases spanning the gap. The CDR3 DNA reads as TGTGCCAGCAGTACATCTGGGCGCAATCAGCCCCAGCATTTT. Translation gives CASSTSGRNQPQHF.

This clone was seen many times. The V and J genes are TRBV7-3 and TRBJ1-3, with 10 bases lining up with TRBD1. Germline V gene data show CDR1 as SGHTA and CDR2 as FQGTGA. With V trimmed by 5 bases and J by 2 bases, 3 bases remained unmatched. The CDR3 spans 15 residues. For the CDR3, the DNA is TGTGCCAGCAGCGCCGGGACAGGGGCTGGAAACACCATATATTTT. Amino acids: CASSAGTGAGNTIYF.